This T cell receptor beta chain appears in the sequencing data of a study of CD8 T cells in Susac syndrome. Study results and caveats: CD4+ repertoires of Susac syndrome patients lacked detectable clonal expansion.

With respect to this clonotype: The antigen remains unidentified.

The authors reverse transcribed roughly 0.5 to 1 ug RNA with random hexamers. TCRdb reprocessed the immunoSEQ multiplex PCR reads with MiXCR, giving one entry per CDR3 protein. This sample has some 77,000 distinct CDR3 sequences, with about 93% found just once. TEMRA cells were FACS-enriched, and CD8+ and CD4+ T cells were isolated negatively. V was pared by 4 bases and J by 3 bases, with 14 bases between. The CDR3 is 15 amino acids. Germline CDR1 and CDR2: SGHTA and FQGNSA. The receptor comes from a human donor with Susac syndrome. The sequenced sample consisted of CD4+ T cells from PBMCs. This sequence joins TRBV7-2 and TRBJ2-3; D perhaps matches TRBD2 (5 bases). The CDR3 is CASSSASPGTDTQYF. For the CDR3, the DNA is TGTGCCAGCAGCTCTGCGTCCCCGGGAACAGATACGCAGTATTTT.